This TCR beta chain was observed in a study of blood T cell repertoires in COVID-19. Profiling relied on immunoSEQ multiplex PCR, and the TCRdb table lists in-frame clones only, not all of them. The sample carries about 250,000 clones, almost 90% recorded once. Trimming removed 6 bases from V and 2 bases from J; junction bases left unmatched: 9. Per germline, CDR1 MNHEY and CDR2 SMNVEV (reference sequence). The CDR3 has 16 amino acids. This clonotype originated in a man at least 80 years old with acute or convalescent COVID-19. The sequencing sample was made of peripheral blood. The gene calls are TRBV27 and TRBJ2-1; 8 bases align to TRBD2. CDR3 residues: CASSTGRALPYNEQFF. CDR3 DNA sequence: TGTGCCAGCAGCACCGGGAGGGCCCTACCCTACAATGAGCAGTTCTTC.